There are many counts of the clone carrying this TCR beta chain. Its specificity is unknown. This entry comes from a study of spatial heterogeneity in lung cancer. Study-level background: Each time, sequencing found more beta-chain sequences than alpha-chain sequences. The study, taken as a whole, reports: Ubiquitous and regional nonsynonymous mutations were tracked by counts of ubiquitous and regional expanded TCRs, respectively. Expanded alpha and beta TCR counts within tumors tracked tumor mutation counts.

Time point denoted: sample taken at primary tumor resection. Via MiXCR, TCRdb re-called the 5' RACE reads, giving one row per CDR3 protein. The repertoire holds 20,000 to 30,000 distinct CDR3 sequences, with under 9% as singletons. This CDR3 spans 14 amino acids. V was trimmed by 4 bases and J by 5 bases, leaving 10 bases between them. Per germline, CDR1 KGHDR and CDR2 SFDVKD. The chain combines TRBV24-1 with TRBJ2-2, with D perhaps TRBD1 (5 bases). This sequence originates from a male donor with early-stage non-small cell lung cancer. The source was lung tumor tissue, collected at surgery. Here the CDR3 DNA reads TGTGCCACCAGTGACGGACACCAGACCGGGGAGCTGTTTTTT. This gives the protein CATSDGHQTGELFF.